A selection of T cell receptor beta chains follows, all from one sample in a study of blood T cell repertoires in COVID-19. TCRdb keeps only in-frame clones here, not all; method: immunoSEQ multiplex PCR. Found here are about 110,000 clones, 88% of them singletons; the top ten hold 2% to 3%. Sequencing was carried out using peripheral blood. The receptors shown here come from a human donor in a cohort sampled during active COVID-19. CDR3s include the opening cysteine and the closing phenylalanine or tryptophan. D genes are given only for firm matches. Not all rows give a size; the values are once, few, many and, for expanded clones, a class.

j_call,clone_size,v_call,cdr3_length,d_call,cdr3_nt,cdr3_aa
TRBJ1-4,.,TRBV28,16,.,TGTGCCAGCAGTTCTGACACGGACACCCCGGATGAAAAACTGTTTTTT,CASSSDTDTPDEKLFF
TRBJ2-3,.,TRBV13,16,TRBD2,TGTGCCAGCAGCCAGGGACTAGCGGGGCGCACAGATACGCAGTATTTT,CASSQGLAGRTDTQYF
TRBJ2-5,.,TRBV28,13,TRBD1,TGTGCCAGCACGGACAGGGCGAGGGAGACCCAGTACTTC,CASTDRARETQYF
TRBJ1-5,few,TRBV2,15,.,TGTGCCAGCAGTGAATTCGGGTGGAGCAATCAGCCCCAGCATTTT,CASSEFGWSNQPQHF
TRBJ2-7,.,TRBV28,13,.,TGTGCCACAGTCGTCCAACCGGGAAACGAGCAGTACTTC,CATVVQPGNEQYF
TRBJ1-3,.,TRBV5-6,13,.,TGTGCCAGCAGCCCTGGGGGGGGAAACACCATATATTTT,CASSPGGGNTIYF
TRBJ1-1,.,TRBV18,15,.,TGTGCCAGCTCACCATCGTCAGGGATGAACACTGAAGCTTTCTTT,CASSPSSGMNTEAFF
TRBJ1-3,.,TRBV19,14,.,TGTGCCAGTAGTATGGGCCATTCTGGAAACACCATATATTTT,CASSMGHSGNTIYF
TRBJ1-1,.,TRBV20-1,11,.,TGCAGTGCTTATACCGGGACTGAAGCTTTCTTT,CSAYTGTEAFF
TRBJ2-5,.,TRBV11-2,14,TRBD1,TGTGCCAGCAGCTTACAGGGGGCCAGGGAGACCCAGTACTTC,CASSLQGARETQYF
TRBJ1-5,.,TRBV2,12,.,TGTGCCAGCCGGGGAGGAAATCAGCCCCAGCATTTT,CASRGGNQPQHF